This T cell receptor beta chain was recovered during a study of a mutant IDH1 vaccine in newly diagnosed glioma (dated by TCRdb to the early 2020s). Background on the whole study: The roughly 30 treated patients were approximately 62% male and 37.5% female, with a mean age of roughly 40 years. Peripheral blood was collected at six visits: V03 (baseline), V05, V07, V10, V12 and V13. Longitudinal TCRB deep sequencing was done for about two dozen treated patients, wherever samples were available for exploratory analyses. Prior to enrollment, patients had been given standard therapy consisting of radiotherapy alone, temozolomide alone, or radiochemotherapy with temozolomide, with the combination given to most patients.

A note on this clone: There is no known antigen for this receptor. No base-level quality is on record; no much larger clone is a single base apart.

The sample's time point label, decoded: baseline, week 1 (first vaccination visit). The meaning of the sample's treatment or condition label: pre-vaccination baseline after standard-of-care therapy. The donors had newly diagnosed IDH1-mutant astrocytomas of WHO grade 3 or 4 that showed loss of nuclear ATRX. The samples were drawn from NOA16, a multicentre, single-arm, open-label phase I trial in Germany that tested a mutant IDH1 peptide vaccine in humans for the first time. For immunogenicity testing, the blood drawn at visit V03 was used as the baseline sample. The DNeasy Blood and Tissue Kit was used to extract genomic DNA from EDTA blood for TCRB sequencing. Libraries were made using the immunoSEQ multiplex PCR assay. Rearranged TCR beta chain sequences were amplified with the hsTCRB Kit following the manufacturer's protocol. An Illumina MiSeq was used to sequence the TCRB libraries. The paper's processing steps were these. The proprietary platform of the kit vendor was used for demultiplexing, trimming and gene mapping. Sourced from immuneACCESS, this table was stored by TCRdb with only in-frame sequences that have V and J called. A share of the clones is absent; for the studies checked, an unresolved V gene accounts for under half, and the remainder has no known explanation. The V and J calls and the clone size are those of that table, but D and trimming were determined from the DNA. For this sample there are 92,000 or so clones; roughly 82% appear just once. In total, the top ten clones hold about 5.1% of the sample.

What the study reported, not specific to this receptor: Pseudoprogression appeared unrelated to alterations in the top peripheral T cell clonotypes detected by TCRB sequencing. The authors noted that analyses of patient blood samples could not be reproduced because of sample limitations. Immune responses induced by the vaccine were seen in 90% to 95% of patients across multiple MHC alleles. PBMC samples for TCRB deep sequencing were selected based on availability.

Looking up the germline V gene (reference sequence) yields CDR1 SEHNR and CDR2 FQNEAQ. From the cysteine up to the phenylalanine, the CDR3 has a length of 18 residues. The sequence is cut down to CDR3 DNA, 54 bases in frame from base 1. V drops 4 bases and J drops 2 bases, leaving 22 bases in between. Here the chain combines TRBV7-9 and TRBJ2-3; the D gene could be TRBD1 or TRBD2, each one agreeing over 5 bases. The clonotype was recovered from a man aged 35-49 years with glioma. Some clones in this sample may be carry-over from other donors' samples. Sequencing used PBMCs, obtained from a glioma patient treated with radiotherapy, temozolomide or both. The DNA sequence reads TGTGCCAGCAGCTCACGCCGACCCCGGGACCGAATCACAGATACGCAGTATTTT. It encodes CASSSRRPRDRITDTQYF.